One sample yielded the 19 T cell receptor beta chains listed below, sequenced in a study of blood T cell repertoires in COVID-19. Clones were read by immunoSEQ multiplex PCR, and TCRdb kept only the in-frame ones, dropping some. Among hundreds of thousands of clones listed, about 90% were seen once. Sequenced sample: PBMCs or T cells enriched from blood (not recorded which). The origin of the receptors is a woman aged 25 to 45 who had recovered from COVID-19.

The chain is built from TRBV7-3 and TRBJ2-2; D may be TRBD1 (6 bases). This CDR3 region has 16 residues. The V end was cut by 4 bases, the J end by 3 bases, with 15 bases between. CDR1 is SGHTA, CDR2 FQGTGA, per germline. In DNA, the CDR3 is TGTGCCAGCAGCTCAGACCGGGACACCGACACCGGGGAGCTGTTTTTT. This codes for CASSSDRDTDTGELFF.

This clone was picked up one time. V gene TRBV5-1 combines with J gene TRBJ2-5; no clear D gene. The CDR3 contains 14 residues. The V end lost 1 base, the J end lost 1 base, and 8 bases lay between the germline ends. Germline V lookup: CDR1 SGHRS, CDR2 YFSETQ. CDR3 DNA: TGCGCCAGCAGCTTGATTGGCAGCCAAGAGACCCAGTACTTC. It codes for CASSLIGSQETQYF.

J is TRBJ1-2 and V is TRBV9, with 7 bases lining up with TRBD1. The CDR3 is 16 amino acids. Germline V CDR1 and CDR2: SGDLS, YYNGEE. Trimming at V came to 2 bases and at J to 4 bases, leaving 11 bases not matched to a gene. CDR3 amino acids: CASSVGSDRASYGYTF. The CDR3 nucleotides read TGTGCCAGCAGCGTGGGATCCGACAGGGCTAGCTATGGCTACACCTTC.

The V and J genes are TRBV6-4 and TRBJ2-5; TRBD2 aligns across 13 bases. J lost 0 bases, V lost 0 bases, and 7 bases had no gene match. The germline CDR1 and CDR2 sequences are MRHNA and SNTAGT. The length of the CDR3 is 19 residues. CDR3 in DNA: TGTGCCAGCAGTGACTCCCGACTAGCGGGGGGTAAGTACCAAGAGACCCAGTACTTC. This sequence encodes CASSDSRLAGGKYQETQYF.

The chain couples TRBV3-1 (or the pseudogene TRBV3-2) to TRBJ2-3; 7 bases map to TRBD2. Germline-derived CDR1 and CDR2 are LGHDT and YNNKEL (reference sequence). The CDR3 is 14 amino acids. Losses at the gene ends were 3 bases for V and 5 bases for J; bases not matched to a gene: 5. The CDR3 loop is CASSQLVAGDTQYF. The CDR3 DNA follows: TGTGCCAGCAGCCAGTTAGTAGCGGGAGATACGCAGTATTTT.

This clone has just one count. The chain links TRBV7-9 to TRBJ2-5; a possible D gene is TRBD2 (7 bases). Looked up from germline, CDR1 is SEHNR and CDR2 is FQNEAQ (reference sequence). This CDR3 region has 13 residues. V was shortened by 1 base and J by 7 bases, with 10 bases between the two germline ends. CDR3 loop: CASSLGEGGTQYF. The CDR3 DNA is TGTGCCAGCAGCTTAGGGGAGGGGGGGACCCAGTACTTC.

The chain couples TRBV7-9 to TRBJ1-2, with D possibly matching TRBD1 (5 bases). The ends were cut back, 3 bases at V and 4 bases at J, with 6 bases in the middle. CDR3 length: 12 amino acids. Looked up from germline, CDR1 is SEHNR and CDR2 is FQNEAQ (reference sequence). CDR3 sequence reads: CASSLDTYGYTF. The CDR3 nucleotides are TGTGCCAGCAGCTTGGACACCTATGGCTACACCTTC.

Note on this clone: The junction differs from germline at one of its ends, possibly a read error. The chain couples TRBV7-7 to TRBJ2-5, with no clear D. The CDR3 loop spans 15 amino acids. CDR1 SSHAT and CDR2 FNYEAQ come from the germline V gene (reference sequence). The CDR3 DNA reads TGTGCTAGCAGCCCAACCCCGGGTTATCAAGAGACCCAGTACTTC. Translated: CASSPTPGYQETQYF.

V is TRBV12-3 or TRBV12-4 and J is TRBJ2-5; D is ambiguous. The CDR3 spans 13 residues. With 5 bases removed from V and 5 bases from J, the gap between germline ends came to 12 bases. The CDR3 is CASSPTIWETQYF. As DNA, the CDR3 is TGTGCCAGCAGTCCTACCATATGGGAGACCCAGTACTTC.

CDR3 region: CASSARGSQPQHF. CDR3 nucleotides: TGTGCCAGCAGCGCCAGGGGAAGCCAGCCCCAGCATTTT. V gene TRBV9 combines with J gene TRBJ1-5; D may be TRBD1 (6 bases). Germline CDR1 SGDLS, CDR2 YYNGEE. V lost 3 bases and J 7 bases, leaving 11 bases between the germline ends. The CDR3 runs to 13 residues. Full variable domain (remainder filled in from reference TRBV9 and TRBJ1-5): DSGVTQTPKHLITATGQRVTLRCSPRSGDLSVYWYQQSLDQGLQFLIQYYNGEERAKGNILERFSAQQFPDLHSELNLSSLELGDSALYFCASSARGSQPQHFGDGTRLSIL.

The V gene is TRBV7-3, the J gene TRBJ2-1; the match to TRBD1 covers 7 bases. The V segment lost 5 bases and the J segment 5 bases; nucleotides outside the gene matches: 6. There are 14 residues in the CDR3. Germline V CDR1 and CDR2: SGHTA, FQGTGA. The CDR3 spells CASSRTGNDNEQFF. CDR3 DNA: TGTGCCAGCAGCCGGACAGGTAACGACAATGAGCAGTTCTTC.

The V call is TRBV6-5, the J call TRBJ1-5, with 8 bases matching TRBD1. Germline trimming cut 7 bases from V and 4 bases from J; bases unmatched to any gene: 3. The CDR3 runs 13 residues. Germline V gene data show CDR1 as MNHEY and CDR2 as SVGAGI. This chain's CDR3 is CASTDRGNQPQHF. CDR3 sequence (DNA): TGTGCCAGCACCGACAGGGGTAATCAGCCCCAGCATTTT.

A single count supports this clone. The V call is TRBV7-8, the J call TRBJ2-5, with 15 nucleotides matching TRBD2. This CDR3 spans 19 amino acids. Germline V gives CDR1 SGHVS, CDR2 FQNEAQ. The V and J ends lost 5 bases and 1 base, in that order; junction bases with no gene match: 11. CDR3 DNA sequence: TGTGCCAGCAGCCCTTACGGACTAGCGGGGGGGCCGGGCCAAGAGACCCAGTACTTC. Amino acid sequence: CASSPYGLAGGPGQETQYF.

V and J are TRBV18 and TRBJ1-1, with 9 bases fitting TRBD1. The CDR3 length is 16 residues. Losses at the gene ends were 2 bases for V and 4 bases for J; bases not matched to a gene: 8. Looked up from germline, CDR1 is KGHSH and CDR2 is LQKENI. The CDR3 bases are TGTGCCAGCTCACCAAATTCCGACAGGGGGTCCACTGAAGCTTTCTTT. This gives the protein CASSPNSDRGSTEAFF.

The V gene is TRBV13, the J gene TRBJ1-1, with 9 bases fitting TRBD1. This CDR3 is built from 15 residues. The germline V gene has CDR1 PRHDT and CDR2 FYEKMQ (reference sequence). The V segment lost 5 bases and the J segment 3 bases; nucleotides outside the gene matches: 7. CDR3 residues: CASSLRTGGHTEAFF. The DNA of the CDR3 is TGTGCCAGCAGCCTGAGAACAGGGGGCCACACTGAAGCTTTCTTT.

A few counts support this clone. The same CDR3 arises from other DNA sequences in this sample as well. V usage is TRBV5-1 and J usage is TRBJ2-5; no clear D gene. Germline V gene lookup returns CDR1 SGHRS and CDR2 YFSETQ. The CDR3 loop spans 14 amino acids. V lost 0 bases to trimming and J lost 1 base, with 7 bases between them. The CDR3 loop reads CASSLDSVQETQYF. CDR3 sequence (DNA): TGCGCCAGCAGCTTGGATTCCGTCCAAGAGACCCAGTACTTC.

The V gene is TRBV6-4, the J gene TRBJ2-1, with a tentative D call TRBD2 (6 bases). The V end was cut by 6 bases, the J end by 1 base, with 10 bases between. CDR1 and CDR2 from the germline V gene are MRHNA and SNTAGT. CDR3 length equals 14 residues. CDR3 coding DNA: TGTGCCAGCAGCCCCGGGGGATCCTACAATGAGCAGTTCTTC. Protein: CASSPGGSYNEQFF.

The CDR3 DNA reads as TGTGCCAGCAGCCAAGGGGGCGAGAGCTCCTACAATGAGCAGTTCTTC. Its translation: CASSQGGESSYNEQFF. The gene calls are TRBV5-4 and TRBJ2-1; 7 positions match TRBD1. The CDR3 runs to 16 residues. V was clipped by 4 bases and J by 0 bases; unmatched bases: 7. Germline V gives CDR1 SGHNT, CDR2 YYREEE (reference sequence).

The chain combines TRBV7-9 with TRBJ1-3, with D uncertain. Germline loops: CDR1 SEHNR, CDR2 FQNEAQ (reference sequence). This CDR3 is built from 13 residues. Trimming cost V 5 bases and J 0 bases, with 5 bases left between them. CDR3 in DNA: TGTGCCAGCAGCCCCGTCTCTGGAAACACCATATATTTT. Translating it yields CASSPVSGNTIYF.